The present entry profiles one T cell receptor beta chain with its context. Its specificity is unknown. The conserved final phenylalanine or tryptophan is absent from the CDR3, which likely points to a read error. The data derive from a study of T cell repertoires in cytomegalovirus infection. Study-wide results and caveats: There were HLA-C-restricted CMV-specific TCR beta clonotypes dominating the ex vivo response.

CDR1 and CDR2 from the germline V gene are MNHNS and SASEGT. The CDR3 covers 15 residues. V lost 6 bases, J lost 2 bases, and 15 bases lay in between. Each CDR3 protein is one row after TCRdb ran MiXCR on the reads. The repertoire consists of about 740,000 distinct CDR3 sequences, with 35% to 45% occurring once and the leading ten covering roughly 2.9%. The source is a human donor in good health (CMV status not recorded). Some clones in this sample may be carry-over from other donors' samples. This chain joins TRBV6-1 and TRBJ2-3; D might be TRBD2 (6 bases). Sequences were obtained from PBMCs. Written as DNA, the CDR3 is TGTGCCAGCAGCGGCTTGACTAGTCCCACAGATACGCAGTATCTT. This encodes CASSGLTSPTDTQYL.